Detailed here is one T cell receptor (beta chain). What it binds is not known. The data were taken from a study of PD-1 blockade in classical Hodgkin lymphoma. Whole-study findings and limits: Only CD4+ TCR diversity, not CD8+, had risen significantly by C4D1.

Libraries were prepared by immunoSEQ multiplex PCR; TCRdb keeps only in-frame clonotypes and omits some of them. The table has about 24,000 clones, 65% to 85% seen once; the top ten hold around 1.7%. Trimming removed 3 bases from V and 5 bases from J; junction bases left unmatched: 4. This CDR3 has 14 amino acids. Germline assignment: CDR1 LNHDA and CDR2 SQIVND (reference sequence). Patients all relapsed after autologous stem cell transplantation, and there was variation in brentuximab vedotin exposure. With magnetic negative selection, CD4+ T cells were purified from PBMCs that had been thawed. The source of this sequence is a human donor with classical Hodgkin lymphoma. This sequence joins TRBV19 and TRBJ1-5, with 7 bases fitting TRBD1. The sequencing here drew on CD4+ T cells from blood, taken at baseline. CDR3 DNA sequence: TGTGCCAGTAGTATCGAGCAGGGGGATCAGCCCCAGCATTTT. It specifies CASSIEQGDQPQHF.